The source of this T cell receptor (beta chain) is a study of Graves' ophthalmopathy and Graves' hyperthyroidism. Ophthalmopathy cases showed moderate-to-severe activity, scoring CAS ≥3 and NOSPECS ≥4, with duration under 3 months. There are a few counts of this clonotype. V was clipped by 4 bases and J by 4 bases; unmatched bases: 7. The CDR3 consists of 14 residues. The germline V gene encodes CDR1 SGHRS and CDR2 YFSETQ. RNA transcripts were the template, and TCR beta CDR3 regions were amplified from them. HTBI-primed first-round RT-PCR preceded second-round multiplex PCR. TCRdb re-analysed the multiplex PCR reads in MiXCR, keeping a single row per CDR3 protein. The sample has 220,000 or so distinct CDR3 sequences, about a fifth seen once.

Sequenced sample: peripheral blood. The receptor was isolated from a woman in her 50s with Graves' ophthalmopathy. The chain combines TRBV5-1 with TRBJ2-5; 7 nucleotides align to TRBD2. CDR3: CASSPEAGRETQYF. In nucleotides, the CDR3 is TGCGCCAGCAGCCCTGAAGCGGGGCGAGAGACCCAGTACTTC.